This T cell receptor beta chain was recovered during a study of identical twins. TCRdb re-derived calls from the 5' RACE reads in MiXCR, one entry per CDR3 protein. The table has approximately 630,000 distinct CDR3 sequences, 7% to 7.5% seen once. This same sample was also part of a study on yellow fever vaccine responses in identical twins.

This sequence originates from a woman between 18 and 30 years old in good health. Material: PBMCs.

CDR3 in amino acids: CARVNIQYF. CDR3 coding DNA: TGTGCCAGGGTAAACATTCAGTACTTC. The chain is built from TRBV21-1 and TRBJ2-4. TRBV21-1 is a recognized pseudogene. The CDR3 covers 9 residues.